This T cell receptor beta chain was identified during a study of PD-L1 blockade in urothelial cancer. Time point specified: peripheral blood 6 weeks after treatment start. Data came from immunoSEQ multiplex PCR; TCRdb stores just in-frame clones and leaves some out. Altogether 45,000 to 55,000 clones are present, approximately 84% being singletons, with the ten largest covering under 11%. The CDR3 contains 15 residues. V lost 4 bases to trimming and J lost 0 bases; unmatched junction nucleotides: 3. Material: PBMCs, obtained around atezolizumab (anti-PD-L1) treatment. The V call is TRBV23-1, the J call TRBJ1-3; 7 bases agree with TRBD1. TRBV23-1 is flagged as an ORF with uncertain function. This receptor was obtained from a man in his sixties with urothelial cancer. CDR3 region: CASSPRDSSGNTIYF. CDR3 bases: TGCGCCAGCAGTCCCCGGGACAGCTCTGGAAACACCATATATTTT.